The TCR beta chain under discussion was sequenced for a study of PD-L1 blockade in urothelial cancer. Study overall: At 6 weeks and at 3 weeks (second dose) after treatment start, blood was analyzed. Specimens of blood held a median count of roughly 150,000 T cells.

Germline loops: CDR1 LNHNV, CDR2 YYDKDF (reference sequence). J was trimmed by 1 base and V by 0 bases; bases with no gene match: 6. This CDR3 has 17 amino acids. The time point was: peripheral blood 6 weeks after treatment start. The data were produced by immunoSEQ multiplex PCR, yet TCRdb's version contains in-frame clones alone and is incomplete. Here the sample spans roughly 120,000 clones, roughly 90% being singletons. The TCR originated in a man aged 55 to 70 with urothelial cancer. This sequence joins TRBV15 and TRBJ2-1, with 7 bases matching TRBD1. Sample: PBMCs, taken around atezolizumab (anti-PD-L1) treatment. DNA for the CDR3: TGTGCCACCAGCAGAGACCGGACAGGTCTTTCCTACAATGAGCAGTTCTTC. Encoded protein: CATSRDRTGLSYNEQFF.